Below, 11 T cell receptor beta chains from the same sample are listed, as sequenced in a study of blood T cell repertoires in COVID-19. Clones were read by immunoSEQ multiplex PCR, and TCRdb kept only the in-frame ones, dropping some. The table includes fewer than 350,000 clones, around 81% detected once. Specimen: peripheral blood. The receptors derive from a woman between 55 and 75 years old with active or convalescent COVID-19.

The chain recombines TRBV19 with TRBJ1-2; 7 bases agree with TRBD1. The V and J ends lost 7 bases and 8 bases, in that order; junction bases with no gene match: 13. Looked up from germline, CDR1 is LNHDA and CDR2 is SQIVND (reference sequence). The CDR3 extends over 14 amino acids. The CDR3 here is CASNTPGQPSGYTF. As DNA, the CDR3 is TGTGCCAGTAACACTCCGGGACAGCCTAGCGGCTACACCTTC.

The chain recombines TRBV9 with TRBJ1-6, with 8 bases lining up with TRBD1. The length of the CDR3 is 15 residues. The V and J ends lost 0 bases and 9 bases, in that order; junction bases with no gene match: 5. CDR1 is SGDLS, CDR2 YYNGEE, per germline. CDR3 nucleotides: TGTGCCAGCAGCGTAGAAGGGACAGGAGGTTCACCCCTCCACTTT. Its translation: CASSVEGTGGSPLHF.

The CDR3: CAWGYLRGTDEKLFF. The DNA for the CDR3 is TGTGCCTGGGGCTACCTTCGGGGGACCGATGAAAAACTGTTTTTT. The chain has TRBV30 and TRBJ1-4; D might be TRBD1 (5 bases). The CDR3 covers 15 residues. Germline loops: CDR1 GTSNPN, CDR2 SVGIG (reference sequence). Deletions cut 5 bases from V and 6 bases from J, with 19 bases between.

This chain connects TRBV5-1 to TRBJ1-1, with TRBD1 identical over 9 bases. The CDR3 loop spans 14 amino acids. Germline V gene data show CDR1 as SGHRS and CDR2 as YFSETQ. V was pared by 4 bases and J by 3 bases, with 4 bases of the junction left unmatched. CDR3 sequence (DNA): TGCGCCAGCAGCAACAGGGGGCTGGACACTGAAGCTTTCTTT. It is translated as CASSNRGLDTEAFF. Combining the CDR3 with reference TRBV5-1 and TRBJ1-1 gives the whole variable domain KAGVTQTPRYLIKTRGQQVTLSCSPISGHRSVSWYQQTPGQGLQFLFEYFSETQRNKGNFPGRFSGRQFSNSRSEMNVSTLELGDSALYLCASSNRGLDTEAFFGQGTRLTVV.

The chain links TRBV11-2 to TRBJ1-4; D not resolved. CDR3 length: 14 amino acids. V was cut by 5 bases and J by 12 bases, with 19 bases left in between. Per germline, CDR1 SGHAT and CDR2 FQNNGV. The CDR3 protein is CASSLEVGRAELFF. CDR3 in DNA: TGTGCCAGCAGCCTTGAGGTGGGCAGAGCGGAACTGTTTTTT.

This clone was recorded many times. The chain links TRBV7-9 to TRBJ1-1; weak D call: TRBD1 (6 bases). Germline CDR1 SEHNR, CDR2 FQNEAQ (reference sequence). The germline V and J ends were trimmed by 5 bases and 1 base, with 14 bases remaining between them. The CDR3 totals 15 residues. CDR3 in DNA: TGTGCCAGCAGCCCCTCGACAGGCACGAACACTGAAGCTTTCTTT. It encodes CASSPSTGTNTEAFF.

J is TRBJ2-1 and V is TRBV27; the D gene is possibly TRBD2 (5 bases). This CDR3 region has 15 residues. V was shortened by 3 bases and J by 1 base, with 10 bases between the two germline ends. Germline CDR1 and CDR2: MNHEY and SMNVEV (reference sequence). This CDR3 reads CASSLSRESYNEQFF. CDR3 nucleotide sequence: TGTGCCAGCAGTTTGTCGAGGGAATCCTACAATGAGCAGTTCTTC.

Here the CDR3 reads CASSVQGGNSPLHF. The CDR3 region has the DNA TGTGCCAGCAGCGTACAGGGGGGTAATTCACCCCTCCACTTT. V is TRBV7-3 and J is TRBJ1-6; TRBD1 aligns across 8 bases. Germline V lookup: CDR1 SGHTA, CDR2 FQGTGA. The CDR3 has 14 residues. The ends lost 5 bases at V and 6 bases at J; junction bases unmatched: 3. Drawing the rest from reference TRBV7-3 and TRBJ1-6, the complete variable domain is GAGVSQTPSNKVTEKGKYVELRCDPISGHTALYWYRQSLGQGPEFLIYFQGTGAADDSGLPNDRFFAVRPEGSVSTLKIQRTERGDSAVYLCASSVQGGNSPLHFGNGTRLTVT.

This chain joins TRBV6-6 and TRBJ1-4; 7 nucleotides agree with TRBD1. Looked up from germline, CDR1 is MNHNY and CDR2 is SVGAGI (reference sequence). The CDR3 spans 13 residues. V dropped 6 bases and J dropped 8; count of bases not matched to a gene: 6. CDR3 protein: CASRLGQLEKLFF. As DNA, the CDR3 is TGTGCCAGCAGATTGGGACAGCTGGAAAAACTGTTTTTT.

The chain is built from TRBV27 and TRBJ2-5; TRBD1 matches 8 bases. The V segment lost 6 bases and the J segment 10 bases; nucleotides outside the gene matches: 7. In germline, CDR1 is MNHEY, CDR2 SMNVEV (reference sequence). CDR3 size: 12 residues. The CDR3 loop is CASSLQGAVQYF. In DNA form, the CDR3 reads TGTGCCAGCAGCCTTCAGGGGGCGGTCCAGTACTTC.

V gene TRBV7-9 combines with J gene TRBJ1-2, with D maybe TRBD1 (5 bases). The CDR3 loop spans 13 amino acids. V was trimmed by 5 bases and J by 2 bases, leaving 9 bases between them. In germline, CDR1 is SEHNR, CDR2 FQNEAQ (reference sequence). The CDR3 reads CASSVDSNYGYTF. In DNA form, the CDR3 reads TGTGCCAGCAGCGTAGACAGCAACTATGGCTACACCTTC. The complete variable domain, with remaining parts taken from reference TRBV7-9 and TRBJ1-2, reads DTGVSQNPRHKITKRGQNVTFRCDPISEHNRLYWYRQTLGQGPEFLTYFQNEAQLEKSRLLSDRFSAERPKGSFSTLEIQRTEQGDSAMYLCASSVDSNYGYTFGSGTRLTVV.